This T cell receptor (beta chain) was observed in a study of regulatory T cells in long-lasting Graves disease. Study conclusions and caveats: Persistent disease was associated with favored TRBV28 usage and with favored use of TRBJ1-2 and TRBJ2-5.

With regard to this clonotype: Its antigen is unknown. This likely traces to a read error, being one base from a far larger clone.

The time point is: newly diagnosed GD, antithyroid drugs for less than 3 months. Following extraction of RNA from PBMCs, that RNA was used to make the TCR library. Construction of the TCR beta libraries employed iRepertoire HTBI primers in conjunction with Arm-PCR of CDR3 regions. Original data processing: Gene usage covered 62 TRBV and 11 to 15 TRBJ segments. TCRdb passed the multiplex PCR reads through MiXCR, listing each CDR3 protein once. Here the V and J calls rest on TCRdb's processing, not on the authors' analysis. The table has 450,000 to 700,000 distinct CDR3 sequences, about 14% seen once. The CDR3 runs 16 residues. The sample was also linked to a second study, of T cells in Graves' hyperthyroidism and ophthalmopathy. This second study notes: Recently diagnosed hyperthyroidism of less than 2 months' duration affected patients aged 18 to 65.

This specimen was peripheral blood mononuclear cells (PBMCs), taken at new diagnosis, from a patient treated with antithyroid drugs. This clonotype originated in a man aged 30 to 45 with Graves disease. The V and J genes are TRBV12-3 or TRBV12-4 and TRBJ2-1; 10 positions agree with TRBD1. The closer fit of TRBJ2-5 to the DNA end suggests the J call may be wrong. CDR3 sequence: CASSYLGTGVRETQYF. The CDR3 nucleotides read TGTGCCAGCAGTTACCTCGGGACAGGGGTTAGAGAGACCCAGTACTTC.